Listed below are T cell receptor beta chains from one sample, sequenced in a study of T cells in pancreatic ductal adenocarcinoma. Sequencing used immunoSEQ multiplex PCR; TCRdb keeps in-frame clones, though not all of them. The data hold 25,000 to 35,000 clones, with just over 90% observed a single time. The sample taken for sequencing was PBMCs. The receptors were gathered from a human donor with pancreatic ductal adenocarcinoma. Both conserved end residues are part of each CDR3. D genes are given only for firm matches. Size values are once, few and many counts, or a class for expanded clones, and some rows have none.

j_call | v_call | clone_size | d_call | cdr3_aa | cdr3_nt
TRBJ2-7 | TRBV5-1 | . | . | CASSLGGGYEQYF | TGCGCCAGCAGCCTGGGCGGAGGCTACGAGCAGTACTTC
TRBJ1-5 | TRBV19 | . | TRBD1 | CASTTGVRPGNQPQHF | TGTGCCAGTACCACAGGGGTGCGGCCGGGCAATCAGCCCCAGCATTTT
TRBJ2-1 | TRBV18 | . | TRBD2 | CASSPQRGADNEQFF | TGTGCCAGCTCACCTCAGCGGGGGGCGGACAATGAGCAGTTCTTC
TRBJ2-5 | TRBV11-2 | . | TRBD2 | CASSRTSGWETQYF | TGTGCCAGCAGCCGGACTAGCGGGTGGGAGACCCAGTACTTC
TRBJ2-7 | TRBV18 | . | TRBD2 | CASSSGTSGYEQYF | TGTGCCAGCTCATCCGGGACTAGCGGATACGAGCAGTACTTC
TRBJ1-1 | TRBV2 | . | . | CASRGTREGTEAFF | TGTGCCAGCAGGGGGACCAGAGAGGGTACTGAAGCTTTCTTT
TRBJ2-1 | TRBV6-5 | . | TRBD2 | CASRASGAEQFF | TGTGCCAGCAGGGCTAGCGGGGCAGAGCAGTTCTTC
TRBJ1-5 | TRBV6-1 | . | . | CASSEGRNSGNQPQHF | TGTGCCAGCAGTGAAGGGAGGAATTCAGGCAATCAGCCCCAGCATTTT
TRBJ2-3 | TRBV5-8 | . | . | CASSDFGSTDTQYF | TGTGCCAGCAGCGACTTCGGGTCCACAGATACGCAGTATTTT
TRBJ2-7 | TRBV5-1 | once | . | CASSLGGTGSYEQYF | TGCGCCAGCAGCTTGGGGGGGACTGGCTCCTACGAGCAGTACTTC
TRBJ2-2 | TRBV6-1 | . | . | CASCSTGELFF | TGTGCCAGTTGCTCCACCGGGGAGCTGTTTTTT
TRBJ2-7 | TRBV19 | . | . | CASSSGAGGFYEQYF | TGTGCCAGTAGTAGTGGGGCAGGAGGATTCTACGAGCAGTACTTC
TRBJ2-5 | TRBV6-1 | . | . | CASRKLETQYF | TGTGCCAGCAGGAAGTTGGAGACCCAGTACTTC
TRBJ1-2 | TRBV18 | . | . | CASSPVAGTGNYGYTF | TGTGCCAGCTCACCCGTTGCCGGGACCGGGAACTATGGCTACACCTTC
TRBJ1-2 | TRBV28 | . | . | CASSFSASNYGYTF | TGTGCCAGCAGTTTTTCAGCTAGTAACTATGGCTACACCTTC
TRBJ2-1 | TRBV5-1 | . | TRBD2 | CASSSLAESGEQFF | TGCGCCAGCAGCTCACTAGCGGAATCCGGTGAGCAGTTCTTC
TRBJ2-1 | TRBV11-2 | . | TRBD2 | CASSPRTSGPSYNEQFF | TGTGCCAGCAGCCCGAGGACTAGCGGACCTTCCTACAATGAGCAGTTCTTC
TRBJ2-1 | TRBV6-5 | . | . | CASSSPGLTNEQFF | TGTGCCAGCAGTTCCCCGGGACTGACGAATGAGCAGTTCTTC
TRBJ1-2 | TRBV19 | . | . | CASSIPQGRVYGYTF | TGTGCCAGTAGTATCCCCCAAGGCAGGGTGTATGGCTACACCTTC
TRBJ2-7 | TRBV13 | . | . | CASSRGSYYEQYF | TGTGCCAGCAGCCGAGGGAGCTACTACGAGCAGTACTTC
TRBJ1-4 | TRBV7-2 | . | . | CASSFGQADDEKLFF | TGTGCCAGCAGCTTCGGGCAGGCGGATGATGAAAAACTGTTTTTT
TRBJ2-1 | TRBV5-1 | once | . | CASSLLGKGYNEQFF | TGCGCCAGCAGCTTATTAGGGAAAGGCTACAATGAGCAGTTCTTC
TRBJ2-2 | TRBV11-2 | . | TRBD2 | CASSTGAGGANTGELFF | TGTGCCAGCAGCACGGGAGCGGGGGGAGCGAACACCGGGGAGCTGTTTTTT
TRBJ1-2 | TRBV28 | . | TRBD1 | CASTFTSRGGSYGYTF | TGTGCCAGCACTTTTACCTCCAGGGGGGGGTCCTATGGCTACACCTTC
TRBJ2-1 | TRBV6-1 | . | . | CASRGREGSYNEQFF | TGTGCCAGCAGAGGGCGGGAAGGATCCTACAATGAGCAGTTCTTC
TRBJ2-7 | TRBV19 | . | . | CASSVVGAYEQYF | TGTGCCAGCTCAGTAGTGGGGGCTTACGAGCAGTACTTC
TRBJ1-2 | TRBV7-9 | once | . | CASSLGPPGAYGYTF | TGTGCCAGCAGCTTAGGCCCTCCAGGTGCTTATGGCTACACCTTC
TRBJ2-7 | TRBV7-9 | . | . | CASSLTGASYEQYF | TGTGCCAGCAGTTTAACGGGGGCCTCCTACGAGCAGTACTTC
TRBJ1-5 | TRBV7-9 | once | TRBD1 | CASRRTGDDQPQHF | TGTGCCAGCAGACGGACAGGGGACGATCAGCCCCAGCATTTT
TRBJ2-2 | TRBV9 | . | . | CASSVEGGNTGELFF | TGTGCCAGCAGCGTAGAAGGCGGGAACACCGGGGAGCTGTTTTTT
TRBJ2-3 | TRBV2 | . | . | CASTGSTDTQYF | TGTGCCAGCACGGGGAGCACAGATACGCAGTATTTT
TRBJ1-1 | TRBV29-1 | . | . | CSGLRELNTEAFF | TGCAGCGGGTTGAGGGAACTGAACACTGAAGCTTTCTTT
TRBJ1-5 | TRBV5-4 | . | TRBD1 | CASSLGGRTGSNQPQHF | TGTGCCAGCAGCCTGGGAGGGCGGACAGGGAGCAATCAGCCCCAGCATTTT
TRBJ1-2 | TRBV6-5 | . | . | CASSGQTYYGYTF | TGTGCCAGCAGTGGACAGACCTACTATGGCTACACCTTC
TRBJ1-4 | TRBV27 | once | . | CASISDRRGSPNEKLFF | TGTGCCAGCATCTCCGACAGGCGTGGGTCCCCTAATGAAAAACTGTTTTTT
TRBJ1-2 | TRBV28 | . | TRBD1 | CASSFDPSQGILVGYTF | TGTGCCAGCAGTTTTGACCCATCACAGGGGATTTTAGTTGGCTACACCTTC
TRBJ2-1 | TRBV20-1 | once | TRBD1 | CSGNRGNLQFF | TGCAGTGGGAACAGGGGAAACTTGCAGTTCTTC
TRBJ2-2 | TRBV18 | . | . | CASSPPIGGQAGELFF | TGTGCCAGCTCACCACCAATCGGAGGGCAAGCCGGGGAGCTGTTTTTT
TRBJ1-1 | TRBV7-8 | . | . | CASSLSRAGNTEAFF | TGTGCCAGCAGCTTAAGTCGGGCGGGAAACACTGAAGCTTTCTTT
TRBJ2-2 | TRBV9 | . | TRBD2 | CASSSGLAAGELFF | TGTGCCAGCAGCTCCGGACTAGCGGCCGGGGAGCTGTTTTTT
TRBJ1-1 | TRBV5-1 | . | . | CASSLGGVNTEAFF | TGCGCCAGCAGCTTGGGGGGGGTGAACACTGAAGCTTTCTTT
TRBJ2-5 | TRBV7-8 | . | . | CASSRGVGTLQETQYF | TGTGCCAGCAGCCGAGGGGTAGGGACACTTCAAGAGACCCAGTACTTC
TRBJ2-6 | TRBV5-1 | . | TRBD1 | CASSEGTGSRSGANVLTF | TGCGCCAGCAGCGAAGGGACAGGGAGTCGGTCTGGGGCCAACGTCCTGACTTTC
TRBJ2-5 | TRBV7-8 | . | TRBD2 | CASSLGLAGGETQYF | TGTGCCAGCAGCTTAGGACTAGCGGGAGGAGAGACCCAGTACTTC
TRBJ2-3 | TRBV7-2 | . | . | CASSLRHFGDTQYF | TGTGCCAGCAGCTTAAGGCATTTCGGAGATACGCAGTATTTT
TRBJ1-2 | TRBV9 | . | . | CASSTGGLRGYTF | TGTGCCAGCAGCACGGGGGGGCTACGTGGCTACACCTTC
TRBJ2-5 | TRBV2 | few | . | CASSELALGVETQYF | TGTGCCAGCAGTGAATTGGCCCTGGGTGTGGAGACCCAGTACTTC
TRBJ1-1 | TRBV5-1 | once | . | CASSLEGVTEAFF | TGCGCCAGCAGCTTGGAGGGTGTAACTGAAGCTTTCTTT
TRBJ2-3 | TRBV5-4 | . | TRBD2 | CASSLGLASADTQYF | TGTGCCAGCAGCTTGGGACTAGCGTCCGCAGATACGCAGTATTTT
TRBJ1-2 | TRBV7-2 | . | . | CASSLTGSYGYTF | TGTGCCAGCAGCTTAACAGGTTCCTATGGCTACACCTTC
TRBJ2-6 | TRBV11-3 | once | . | CASSRNVRGSGANVLTF | TGTGCCAGCAGCCGCAACGTTCGGGGCTCTGGGGCCAACGTCCTGACTTTC
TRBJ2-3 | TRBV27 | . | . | CASSLRAFTDTQYF | TGTGCCAGCAGTTTAAGGGCATTTACAGATACGCAGTATTTT
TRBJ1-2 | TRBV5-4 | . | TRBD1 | CASTLAGQGVGGYTF | TGTGCCAGCACCCTGGCGGGCCAGGGGGTCGGTGGCTACACCTTC
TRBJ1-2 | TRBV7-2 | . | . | CASSLFRVDGYTF | TGTGCCAGCAGCTTATTTAGGGTGGATGGCTACACCTTC
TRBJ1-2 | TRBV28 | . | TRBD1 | CASSFPGAPDRGNGYTF | TGTGCCAGCAGTTTTCCCGGCGCTCCTGACAGGGGGAATGGCTACACCTTC
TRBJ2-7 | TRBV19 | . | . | CASSIPGSSYEQYF | TGTGCCAGTAGTATCCCCGGTAGCTCCTACGAGCAGTACTTC
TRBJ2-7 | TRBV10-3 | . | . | CAISDRDQAYYEQYF | TGTGCCATCAGTGACCGGGACCAAGCCTACTACGAGCAGTACTTC
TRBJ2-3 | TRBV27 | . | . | CASSLKLVSTDTQYF | TGTGCCAGCAGCCTCAAACTAGTAAGCACAGATACGCAGTATTTT
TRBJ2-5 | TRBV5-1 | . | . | CASSLTGRETQYF | TGCGCCAGCAGCTTGACAGGGAGGGAGACCCAGTACTTC